The 23 T cell receptor beta chains below come from one sample, sequenced in a study of blood T cell repertoires in COVID-19. Libraries were prepared by immunoSEQ multiplex PCR; TCRdb keeps only in-frame clonotypes and omits some of them. This table has tens of thousands of clones, about 83% appearing once. Material for sequencing was peripheral blood. The receptor set was obtained from a human donor in a cohort sampled during active COVID-19.

J is TRBJ2-2 and V is TRBV4-3, with unresolved D. This CDR3 is 13 amino acids long. Germline assignment: CDR1 LGHNA and CDR2 YSLEER. V shed 0 bases and J shed 3 bases, with 2 bases lying between them. The chain's CDR3 is CASSQDDTGELFF. CDR3 sequence (DNA): TGCGCCAGCAGCCAAGACGACACCGGGGAGCTGTTTTTT.

The CDR3 loop reads CASSRSTTVYEQYF. The CDR3, as DNA: TGTGCCAGCAGCAGAAGTACTACTGTCTACGAGCAGTACTTC. The V call is TRBV7-8, the J call TRBJ2-7; D remains ambiguous. The CDR3 sequence is 14 residues long. Germline V CDR1 and CDR2: SGHVS, FQNEAQ. V gave up 5 bases and J gave up 3 bases, with 14 bases separating them.

This clone was picked up a small number of times. The V gene is TRBV7-2, the J gene TRBJ2-7, with TRBD2 matching over 13 bases. CDR1 is SGHTA, CDR2 FQGNSA, per germline. V was clipped by 1 base and J by 2 bases; unmatched bases: 5. This CDR3 has 17 residues. The CDR3 protein is CASSLDGTSGRAYEQYF. The CDR3 nucleotides are TGTGCCAGCAGCTTAGATGGCACTAGCGGGAGGGCCTACGAGCAGTACTTC. Looking up the rest from reference TRBV7-2 and TRBJ2-7 gives the full variable domain: GAGVSQSPSNKVTEKGKDVELRCDPISGHTALYWYRQSLGQGLEFLIYFQGNSAPDKSGLPSDRFSAERTGGSVSTLTIQRTQQEDSAVYLCASSLDGTSGRAYEQYFGPGTRLTVT.

J is TRBJ2-4 and V is TRBV6-5, with a tentative D call TRBD1 (6 bases). V lost 4 bases and J lost 0, with 10 bases in between. The CDR3 is 15 residues long. Looked up from germline, CDR1 is MNHEY and CDR2 is SVGAGI. In DNA form, the CDR3 reads TGTGCCAGCAGTTCAGGGGACCTAGCCAAAAACATTCAGTACTTC. Amino acids: CASSSGDLAKNIQYF.

CDR3: CASSLGGIDSYGYTF. The CDR3 DNA follows: TGTGCCAGCAGCTTAGGAGGTATCGACAGCTATGGCTACACCTTC. The V gene is TRBV7-9, the J gene TRBJ1-2, with D perhaps matching TRBD1 (5 bases). Trimming shortened V by 1 base and J by 4 bases, and 13 bases separated the two germline ends. Germline assignment: CDR1 SEHNR and CDR2 FQNEAQ (reference sequence). The CDR3 has 15 residues.

The V gene is TRBV11-2, the J gene TRBJ2-4; D uncertain. Germline lookup yields CDR1 SGHAT and CDR2 FQNNGV. CDR3 length equals 14 residues. The ends were cut back, 3 bases at V and 1 base at J, with 7 bases in the middle. CDR3 bases: TGTGCCAGCAGCTTTATCGGGGCCAAAAACATTCAGTACTTC. It yields the protein CASSFIGAKNIQYF.

This chain links TRBV18 with TRBJ2-2, with 10 bases fitting TRBD2. Germline V gene sequence: CDR1 KGHSH, CDR2 LQKENI. J gave up 6 bases and V 2 bases, and 6 bases lay outside the gene matches. The length of the CDR3 is 16 residues. The CDR3 nucleotides read TGTGCCAGCTCACCAAAGCCTAGCGGGAGCCCCGGGGAGCTGTTTTTT. Protein sequence: CASSPKPSGSPGELFF.

DNA of the CDR3: TGTGCCTGGAGTGTGAGTGGCACCGGGGAGCTGTTTTTT. Residues: CAWSVSGTGELFF. The genes are TRBV30 and TRBJ2-2; no definite D call. Deletions cut 0 bases from V and 4 bases from J, with 6 bases between. CDR1 is GTSNPN, CDR2 SVGIG, per germline (reference sequence). The CDR3 runs 13 residues. The variable domain in full, completed from reference TRBV30 and TRBJ2-2, reads SQTIHQWPATLVQPVGSPLSLECTVEGTSNPNLYWYRQAAGRGLQLLFYSVGIGQISSEVPQNLSASRPQDRQFILSSKKLLLSDSGFYLCAWSVSGTGELFFGEGSRLTVL.

The chain links TRBV15 to TRBJ2-1; 8 bases map to TRBD2. Unmatched junction bases numbered 10, after V lost 4 bases and J lost 2 bases. Germline CDR1 and CDR2: LNHNV and YYDKDF (reference sequence). This CDR3 is built from 17 residues. This chain's CDR3 is CATSKVLAEWAYNEQFF. The CDR3 DNA reads as TGTGCCACCAGCAAAGTACTAGCGGAGTGGGCCTACAATGAGCAGTTCTTC.

The chain couples TRBV28 to TRBJ2-7, with 12 positions matching TRBD2. The V and J ends lost 6 bases and 8 bases, in that order; junction bases with no gene match: 11. From germline, CDR1 is MDHEN and CDR2 SYDVKM. The CDR3 has 15 amino acids. CDR3 protein: CASSVARLAGDKQYF. Here the CDR3 DNA reads TGTGCCAGCAGCGTCGCCCGACTAGCGGGAGATAAGCAGTACTTC.

The chain uses TRBV29-1 and TRBJ2-2; possibly TRBD1 for D (6 bases). The germline gives CDR1 SQVTM, CDR2 ANQGSEA. V was trimmed by 4 bases and J by 5 bases, leaving 14 bases between them. The CDR3 runs 14 residues. CDR3 loop: CSVADPTGTGELFF. In DNA form, the CDR3 reads TGCAGCGTTGCAGATCCTACAGGGACCGGGGAGCTGTTTTTT.

The chain couples TRBV7-2 to TRBJ2-7; the D is unclear. The germline V and J ends were trimmed by 5 bases and 7 bases, with 18 bases remaining between them. This CDR3 is 14 amino acids long. Germline CDR1 is SGHTA and CDR2 is FQGNSA. CDR3 nucleotide sequence: TGTGCCAGCAGCCTTAGTGTGGCAGCGAGGGAGCAGTACTTC. It is translated as CASSLSVAAREQYF.

The chain links TRBV2 to TRBJ1-6; 10 nucleotides line up with TRBD1. The germline CDR1 and CDR2 sequences are SNHLY and FYNNEI. The CDR3 loop spans 20 amino acids. V was pared by 7 bases and J by 2 bases, with 17 bases of the junction left unmatched. The CDR3, as DNA: TGTGCCAGCACCTTGATCCGGGACAGGGGCGCCATCACCTATAATTCACCCCTCCACTTT. It yields the protein CASTLIRDRGAITYNSPLHF.

The gene calls are TRBV4-2 and TRBJ2-7; D perhaps matches TRBD2 (6 bases). V was pared by 1 base and J by 3 bases, with 10 bases between. Germline V gene sequence: CDR1 LGHNA, CDR2 YNFKEQ. This CDR3 has 14 residues. As DNA, the CDR3 is TGTGCCAGCAGCCAAGCGGGGGACGACTACGAGCAGTACTTC. It specifies CASSQAGDDYEQYF.

The chain couples TRBV6-5 to TRBJ2-3; a possible D gene is TRBD2 (6 bases). Trimming shortened V by 8 bases and J by 2 bases, and 14 bases separated the two germline ends. CDR3 length: 14 amino acids. Germline V gives CDR1 MNHEY, CDR2 SVGAGI. CDR3 in DNA: TGTGCCAGCGGGGTAGCGGAGATCACAGATACGCAGTATTTT. As protein: CASGVAEITDTQYF.

This clone was counted only a few times. The chain links TRBV28 to TRBJ1-3; weak D call: TRBD1 (6 bases). This CDR3 has 12 residues. The germline CDR1 and CDR2 sequences are MDHEN and SYDVKM. V lost 3 bases and J 12 bases, leaving 12 bases between the germline ends. This CDR3 reads CASSLWDKSIYF. CDR3 sequence (DNA): TGTGCCAGCAGTTTGTGGGACAAGAGCATATATTTT.

This clone was recorded only once. This rearrangement joins TRBV9 to TRBJ2-3; D may be TRBD2 (5 bases). The germline V and J ends were trimmed by 4 bases and 0 bases, with 9 bases remaining between them. Germline CDR1 and CDR2: SGDLS and YYNGEE. The CDR3 has 14 amino acids. The CDR3 coding sequence is TGTGCCAGCAGCCTGCGGGTTAGCACAGATACGCAGTATTTT. This codes for CASSLRVSTDTQYF. The full variable domain, its missing parts supplied by reference TRBV9 and TRBJ2-3, is DSGVTQTPKHLITATGQRVTLRCSPRSGDLSVYWYQQSLDQGLQFLIQYYNGEERAKGNILERFSAQQFPDLHSELNLSSLELGDSALYFCASSLRVSTDTQYFGPGTRLTVL.

The chain employs TRBV28 and TRBJ2-1, with 8 bases fitting TRBD1. Germline trimming cut 4 bases from V and 7 bases from J; bases unmatched to any gene: 12. The CDR3 contains 16 residues. The germline V gene encodes CDR1 MDHEN and CDR2 SYDVKM. The DNA for the CDR3 is TGTGCCAGCAGTTCTGCCGACAGGGGATCCCTTAATGAGCAGTTCTTC. Encoded protein: CASSSADRGSLNEQFF.

This chain joins TRBV28 and TRBJ1-2, with TRBD1 as a possible D gene (6 bases). The CDR3 is made up of 14 amino acids. V lost 3 bases and J lost 3, with 11 bases in between. Germline V gene sequence: CDR1 MDHEN, CDR2 SYDVKM. CDR3 loop: CASSFPGAYYGYTF. CDR3 sequence (DNA): TGTGCCAGCAGTTTCCCAGGGGCGTACTATGGCTACACCTTC.

The chain uses TRBV28 and TRBJ2-5, with D possibly TRBD1 on 5 matching bases. Germline V gene sequence: CDR1 MDHEN, CDR2 SYDVKM. V lost 5 bases, J lost 2 bases, and 18 bases lay in between. This CDR3 contains 16 residues. The CDR3 DNA sequence: TGTGCCAGCAGTCTAACCCAGGGAAATAGGCAAGAGACCCAGTACTTC. Translation gives CASSLTQGNRQETQYF. The full variable domain, completed using reference TRBV28 and TRBJ2-5, is DVKVTQSSRYLVKRTGEKVFLECVQDMDHENMFWYRQDPGLGLRLIYFSYDVKMKEKGDIPEGYSVSREKKERFSLILESASTNQTSMYLCASSLTQGNRQETQYFGPGTRLLVL.

The chain employs TRBV18 and TRBJ2-3, with D possibly matching TRBD1 (5 bases). In germline, CDR1 is KGHSH, CDR2 LQKENI. Trimming took off 2 bases at V and 2 bases at J, with 14 bases between the two ends. CDR3 length: 16 amino acids. CDR3 bases: TGTGCCAGCTCACCATCAGGGCCAAAATACACAGATACGCAGTATTTT. Translation: CASSPSGPKYTDTQYF. The full variable domain, in which reference TRBV18 and TRBJ2-3 provide the parts outside the CDR3, is NAGVMQNPRHLVRRRGQEARLRCSPMKGHSHVYWYRQLPEEGLKFMVYLQKENIIDESGMPKERFSAEFPKEGPSILRIQQVVRGDSAAYFCASSPSGPKYTDTQYFGPGTRLTVL.

This clone was detected many times. The genes are TRBV5-5 and TRBJ1-2, with D perhaps matching TRBD1 (6 bases). CDR3 length: 20 amino acids. The V gene lost 0 bases and the J gene lost 2 bases, with 26 bases spanning the gap. Germline-derived CDR1 and CDR2 are SGHKS and YYEKEE (reference sequence). Here the CDR3 DNA reads TGTGCCAGCAGCTTGGCACGTTTATACCGGGACACCAGACCCAACTATGGCTACACCTTC. This sequence encodes CASSLARLYRDTRPNYGYTF.

CDR3 sequence (DNA): TGTGCCTGGAGTGTGGACAGCGGCAATCAGCCCCAGCATTTT. Its protein product is CAWSVDSGNQPQHF. V usage is TRBV30 and J usage is TRBJ1-5; tentatively, D is TRBD1 (6 bases). Germline-derived CDR1 and CDR2 are GTSNPN and SVGIG (reference sequence). Trimming left V 0 bases short and J 2 bases short, with 8 bases between. The CDR3 is made up of 14 amino acids. Combining the CDR3 with reference TRBV30 and TRBJ1-5 gives the whole variable domain SQTIHQWPATLVQPVGSPLSLECTVEGTSNPNLYWYRQAAGRGLQLLFYSVGIGQISSEVPQNLSASRPQDRQFILSSKKLLLSDSGFYLCAWSVDSGNQPQHFGDGTRLSIL.